These 12 T cell receptor beta chains originate from one sample sequenced in a study of blood T cell repertoires in COVID-19 (dated by TCRdb to the early 2020s). Library prep was done by the immunoSEQ multiplex PCR assay. TCRdb took this table from immuneACCESS and kept in-frame rearrangements with V and J called. Such tables lack part of the clones; where checked against another copy, unresolved V genes explain under half of the gap, and the rest is unexplained. The sample table records some 150,000 clones; about 86% of these occur just once. The ten biggest clones cover approximately 2.5% of the sample. The sequencing input was peripheral blood. Every receptor here comes from a human donor with acute or convalescent COVID-19. The donor label of this sample is uncertain.

V gene TRBV19 combines with J gene TRBJ2-3; 11 nucleotides agree with TRBD2. The CDR3 extends over 17 amino acids. Per germline, CDR1 LNHDA and CDR2 SQIVND (reference sequence). After removal of 4 bases from V and 5 bases from J, the junction contained 11 bases not matched to a gene. Here the CDR3 reads CASSSWTSGSFVDTQYF. The CDR3 coding sequence is TGTGCCAGTAGTAGCTGGACTAGCGGGTCCTTCGTAGATACGCAGTATTTT.

The chain joins TRBV11-3 to TRBJ2-3, with TRBD2 identical over 7 bases. Germline V gives CDR1 SGHNT, CDR2 YENEEA. The V segment lost 5 bases and the J segment 2 bases; nucleotides outside the gene matches: 7. CDR3 length equals 15 residues. This CDR3 reads CASSTTGTTTDTQYF. The CDR3 DNA reads TGTGCCAGCAGCACCACCGGGACTACCACAGATACGCAGTATTTT.

The chain employs TRBV5-1 and TRBJ1-6, with 7 bases that match TRBD1. Per the germline V gene, CDR1 is SGHRS and CDR2 is YFSETQ. V shed 4 bases and J 5 bases; nucleotides not matched to a gene: 6. The CDR3 length is 15 residues. The chain's CDR3 is CASSLGTVNNSPLHF. The CDR3 DNA sequence: TGCGCCAGCAGCCTCGGGACAGTTAATAATTCACCCCTCCACTTT.

As for this clone: Different DNA sequences within this sample yield the same CDR3. This sequence joins TRBV5-1 and TRBJ1-1; TRBD1 agrees at 7 bases. J lost 4 bases, V lost 0 bases, and 0 bases had no gene match. The CDR3 is 13 residues long. The germline V gene encodes CDR1 SGHRS and CDR2 YFSETQ. CDR3 protein: CASSLDRGTEAFF. As DNA, the CDR3 is TGCGCCAGCAGCTTGGACAGGGGCACTGAAGCTTTCTTT.

CDR3 nucleotide sequence: TGTGCCAGCAGTCGCAGTCATAGCAATCAGCCCCAGCATTTT. It is translated as CASSRSHSNQPQHF. The rearrangement links TRBV6-2 or TRBV6-3 to TRBJ1-5; D ambiguous. The germline V and J ends were trimmed by 5 bases and 0 bases, with 8 bases remaining between them. The germline CDR1 and CDR2 sequences are MNHEY and SVGEGT. The CDR3 sequence is 14 residues long.

This chain uses TRBV5-1 with TRBJ1-3, with D uncertain. This CDR3 has 15 residues. Germline-derived CDR1 and CDR2 are SGHRS and YFSETQ. V lost 7 bases, J lost 2 bases, and 16 bases lay in between. The CDR3 nucleotides read TGCGCCAGCTCGCACGAGGGAGAGGCTGGAAACACCATATATTTT. Translated: CASSHEGEAGNTIYF.

This chain joins TRBV15 and TRBJ2-1, with 10 bases aligning to TRBD1. Germline CDR1 reads LNHNV; CDR2 reads YYDKDF (reference sequence). V lost 7 bases to trimming and J lost 10 bases; unmatched junction nucleotides: 10. The length of the CDR3 is 14 residues. The CDR3 DNA is TGTGCCACCACCGTGGGACAGGGGCAGGCGGAGCAGTTCTTC. It specifies CATTVGQGQAEQFF.

This chain connects TRBV6-2 or TRBV6-3 to TRBJ1-1; D is possibly TRBD1 (6 bases). Germline CDR1 reads MNHEY; CDR2 reads SVGEGT. V gave up 5 bases and J gave up 1 base, with 14 bases separating them. There are 15 residues in the CDR3. The CDR3 loop is CASSRRRGGNTEAFF. For the CDR3, the DNA is TGTGCCAGCAGTCGCCGGAGGGGGGGGAACACTGAAGCTTTCTTT.

CDR3: CASSDETGKYGYTF. The DNA of the CDR3 is TGCGCCAGCAGCGACGAGACAGGGAAGTATGGCTACACCTTC. The genes are TRBV5-1 and TRBJ1-2; 7 bases align to TRBD1. Germline V gene lookup returns CDR1 SGHRS and CDR2 YFSETQ. The length of the CDR3 is 14 residues. The V gene end was trimmed by 4 bases and the J gene end by 5 bases; junction bases not matched to a gene: 8.

DNA for the CDR3: TGTGCCAGCACCCCCATAGCGGGAGGGTCAGATACGCAGTATTTT. Its translation is CASTPIAGGSDTQYF. The chain is built from TRBV11-2 and TRBJ2-3; TRBD2 agrees at 11 bases. The V segment lost 7 bases and the J segment 4 bases; nucleotides outside the gene matches: 7. The CDR3 length is 15 residues. Germline values: CDR1 SGHAT, CDR2 FQNNGV.

The V call is TRBV5-1, the J call TRBJ1-1; D is perhaps TRBD1 (5 bases). Germline CDR1 is SGHRS and CDR2 is YFSETQ. The CDR3 sequence is 13 residues long. Trimming removed 1 base at V and 6 bases at J, with 10 bases between. The CDR3 protein is CASSLLGEAEAFF. In nucleotides, the CDR3 is TGCGCCAGCAGCTTGTTAGGGGAGGCTGAAGCTTTCTTT.

This chain connects TRBV5-1 to TRBJ2-2; 9 nucleotides agree with TRBD2. Germline CDR1 is SGHRS and CDR2 is YFSETQ. The CDR3 contains 16 residues. Germline trimming cut 3 bases from V and 4 bases from J; bases unmatched to any gene: 7. CDR3: CASSSGLAVGTGELFF. The CDR3 DNA reads as TGCGCCAGCAGCTCGGGACTAGCTGTTGGCACCGGGGAGCTGTTTTTT.